This T cell receptor (beta chain) was captured in a study of OX40 agonist ivuxolimab in advanced cancers. Study-level background: Patients took ivuxolimab, an agonistic anti-OX40 (CD134) antibody. Patients were dosed intravenously with ivuxolimab at 0.01 to 10 mg/kg every 2 weeks. Partial responses occurred in Three dose-escalation patients, one with hepatocellular carcinoma and two with cutaneous melanoma.

Only in-frame clones appear in the TCRdb table, and some are missing; sequencing was by immunoSEQ multiplex PCR. The profile shows 15,000 to 20,000 clones, around 78% of them singletons. This clone was counted only a few times. CDR3 length: 12 amino acids. The germline V gene encodes CDR1 SEHNR and CDR2 FQNEAQ (reference sequence). V gave up 5 bases and J gave up 7 bases, with 11 bases separating them. The receptor was isolated from an adult with an advanced solid tumor such as melanoma, head and neck, liver or kidney cancer. The sample consisted of CD4+ or CD8+ T cells sorted from blood, taken in a trial of the OX40 agonist ivuxolimab. The chain carries TRBV7-9 and TRBJ1-1; D gene ambiguous. The CDR3 sequence: CASSPGQHEAFF. The CDR3 bases are TGTGCCAGCAGCCCCGGGCAACATGAAGCTTTCTTT. Full variable domain (missing parts from reference TRBV7-9 and TRBJ1-1): DTGVSQNPRHKITKRGQNVTFRCDPISEHNRLYWYRQTLGQGPEFLTYFQNEAQLEKSRLLSDRFSAERPKGSFSTLEIQRTEQGDSAMYLCASSPGQHEAFFGQGTRLTVV.